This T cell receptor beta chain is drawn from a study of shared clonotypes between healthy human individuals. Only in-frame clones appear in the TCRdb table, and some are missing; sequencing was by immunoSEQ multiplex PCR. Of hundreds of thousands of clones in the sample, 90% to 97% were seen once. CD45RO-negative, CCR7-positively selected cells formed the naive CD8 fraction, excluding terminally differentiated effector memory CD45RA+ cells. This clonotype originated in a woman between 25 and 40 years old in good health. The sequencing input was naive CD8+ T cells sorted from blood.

The CDR3 DNA reads TGTGCCAGCAGCGATACTAGCGGGACCTCCTACGAGCAGTACTTC. As protein: CASSDTSGTSYEQYF. V gene TRBV2 combines with J gene TRBJ2-7; 10 bases agree with TRBD2. V was pared by 6 bases and J by 0 bases, with 5 bases of the junction left unmatched. The CDR3 length is 15 residues. Germline CDR1 reads SNHLY; CDR2 reads FYNNEI.